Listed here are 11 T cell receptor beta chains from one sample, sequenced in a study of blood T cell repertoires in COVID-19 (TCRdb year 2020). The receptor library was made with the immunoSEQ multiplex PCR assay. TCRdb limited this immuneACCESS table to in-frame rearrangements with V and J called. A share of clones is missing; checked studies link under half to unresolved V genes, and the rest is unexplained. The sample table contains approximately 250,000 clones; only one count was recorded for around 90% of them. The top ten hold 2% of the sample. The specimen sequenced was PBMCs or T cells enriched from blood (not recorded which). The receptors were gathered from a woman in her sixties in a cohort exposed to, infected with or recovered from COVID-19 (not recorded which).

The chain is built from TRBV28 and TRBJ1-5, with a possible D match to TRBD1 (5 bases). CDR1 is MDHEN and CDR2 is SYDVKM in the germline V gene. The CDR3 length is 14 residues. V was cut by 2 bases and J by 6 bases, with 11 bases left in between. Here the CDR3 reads CASSLGGSRQPQHF. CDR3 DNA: TGTGCCAGCAGTTTAGGGGGGTCGCGTCAGCCCCAGCATTTT.

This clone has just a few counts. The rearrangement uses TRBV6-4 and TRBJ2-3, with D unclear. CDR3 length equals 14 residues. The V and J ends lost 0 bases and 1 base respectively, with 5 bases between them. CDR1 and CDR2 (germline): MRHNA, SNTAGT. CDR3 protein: CASSDSGGTDTQYF. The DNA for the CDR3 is TGTGCCAGCAGTGACTCAGGAGGCACAGATACGCAGTATTTT.

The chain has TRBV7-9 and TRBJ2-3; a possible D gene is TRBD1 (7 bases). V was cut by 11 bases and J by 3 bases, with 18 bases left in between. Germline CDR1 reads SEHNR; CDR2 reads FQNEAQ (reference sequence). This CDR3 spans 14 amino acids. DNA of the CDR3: TGTGCCGGGACAAGACAGGGAGGAACAGATACGCAGTATTTT. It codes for CAGTRQGGTDTQYF.

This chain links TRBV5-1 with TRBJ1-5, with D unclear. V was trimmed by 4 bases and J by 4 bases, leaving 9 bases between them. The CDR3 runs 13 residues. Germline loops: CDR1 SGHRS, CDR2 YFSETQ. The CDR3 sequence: CASSPDGNQPQHF. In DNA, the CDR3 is TGCGCCAGCAGCCCAGACGGGAATCAGCCCCAGCATTTT.

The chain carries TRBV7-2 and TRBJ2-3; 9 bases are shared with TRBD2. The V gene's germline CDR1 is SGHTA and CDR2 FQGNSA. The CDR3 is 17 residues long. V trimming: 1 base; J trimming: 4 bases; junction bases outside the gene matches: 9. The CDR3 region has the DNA TGTGCCAGCAGCTTAGTTGGCGGGAGGGTCCCCTCAGATACGCAGTATTTT. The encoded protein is CASSLVGGRVPSDTQYF.

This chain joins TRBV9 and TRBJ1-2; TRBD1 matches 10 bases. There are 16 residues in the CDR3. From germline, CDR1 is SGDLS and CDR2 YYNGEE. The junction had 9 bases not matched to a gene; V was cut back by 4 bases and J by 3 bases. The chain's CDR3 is CASSPRDRGSDYGYTF. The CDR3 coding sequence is TGTGCCAGCAGCCCCCGGGACAGGGGATCGGACTATGGCTACACCTTC.

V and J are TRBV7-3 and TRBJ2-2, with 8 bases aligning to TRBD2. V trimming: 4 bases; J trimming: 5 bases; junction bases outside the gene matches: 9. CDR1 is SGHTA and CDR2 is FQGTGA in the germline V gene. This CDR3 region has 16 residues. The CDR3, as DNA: TGTGCCAGCAGCTCAAGCGGGAGTATGGGGACCGGGGAGCTGTTTTTT. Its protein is CASSSSGSMGTGELFF.

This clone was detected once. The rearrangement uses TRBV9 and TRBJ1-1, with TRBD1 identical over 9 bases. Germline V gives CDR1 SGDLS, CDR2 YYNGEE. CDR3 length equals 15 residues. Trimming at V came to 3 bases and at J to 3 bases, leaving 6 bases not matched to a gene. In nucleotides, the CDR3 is TGTGCCAGCAGCGGGACAGGGGAATCGTACACTGAAGCTTTCTTT. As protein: CASSGTGESYTEAFF.

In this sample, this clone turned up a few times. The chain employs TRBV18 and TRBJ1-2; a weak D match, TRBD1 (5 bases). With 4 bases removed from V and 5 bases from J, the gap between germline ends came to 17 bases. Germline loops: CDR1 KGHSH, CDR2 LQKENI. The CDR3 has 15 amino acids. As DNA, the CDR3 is TGTGCCAGCTCACTAGGAGTTGAACAGGTGTATGGCTACACCTTC. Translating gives CASSLGVEQVYGYTF. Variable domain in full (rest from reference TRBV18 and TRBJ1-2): NAGVMQNPRHLVRRRGQEARLRCSPMKGHSHVYWYRQLPEEGLKFMVYLQKENIIDESGMPKERFSAEFPKEGPSILRIQQVVRGDSAAYFCASSLGVEQVYGYTFGSGTRLTVV.

The chain's CDR3 is CATSDPGLSGNTIYF. CDR3 DNA: TGTGCCACCAGTGATCCGGGACTCTCTGGAAACACCATATATTTT. The gene calls are TRBV24-1 and TRBJ1-3; D might be TRBD1 (5 bases). V dropped 3 bases and J dropped 0 bases, with 8 bases sitting between them. This CDR3 spans 15 amino acids. Germline V gene lookup returns CDR1 KGHDR and CDR2 SFDVKD.

This chain's CDR3 is CASSQGNRGTDTQYF. CDR3 nucleotide sequence: TGTGCCAGCAGCCAAGGGAACAGGGGCACAGATACGCAGTATTTT. The genes are TRBV3-1 (or the pseudogene TRBV3-2) and TRBJ2-3; D possibly corresponds to TRBD1 (6 bases). The germline V gene has CDR1 LGHDT and CDR2 YNNKEL (reference sequence). The CDR3 is 15 amino acids. Trimming pared 1 base from V and 1 base from J, leaving 9 bases between.